The sequence of this T cell receptor (beta chain) was determined in a study of T-cell memory formation after mild COVID-19. Study at large: The TCR clusters were mostly specific to one donor.

TCRdb re-analysed the 5' RACE reads in MiXCR, keeping a single row per CDR3 protein. The table lists 110,000 to 150,000 distinct CDR3 sequences, 14% of them singletons. Germline loops: CDR1 DFQATT, CDR2 SNEGSKA (reference sequence). The V gene lost 1 base and the J gene lost 0 bases, with 13 bases spanning the gap. This CDR3 is built from 16 residues. At least ten counts were recorded for this clonotype. The rearrangement uses TRBV20-1 and TRBJ2-1; possibly TRBD2 for D (5 bases). This receptor was taken from an adult woman who had mild COVID-19 (a few samples of this study predate the infection). Cell type and time point are not known. Material: PBMCs or a T cell subset sorted from them (not recorded which). The CDR3 protein is CSARGSGGLSYNEQFF. CDR3 nucleotides: TGCAGTGCTAGAGGCAGTGGAGGCCTCTCCTACAATGAGCAGTTCTTC.